The 30 T cell receptor beta chains reported below all come from one sample, sequenced in a study of OX40 agonist ivuxolimab in advanced cancers. The protocol was immunoSEQ multiplex PCR, while the TCRdb copy is restricted to in-frame clones and leaves out a portion. The repertoire holds approximately 69,000 clones, with almost 85% as singletons. The sequenced sample was CD4+ or CD8+ T cells sorted from blood, obtained in a trial of the OX40 agonist ivuxolimab. These receptors were taken from an adult with an advanced solid tumor such as melanoma, head and neck, liver or kidney cancer.

This clone was detected only once. The chain joins TRBV27 to TRBJ2-7; the match to TRBD1 covers 9 bases. The CDR3 totals 15 residues. J was trimmed by 5 bases and V by 6 bases; bases with no gene match: 11. The germline CDR1 and CDR2 sequences are MNHEY and SMNVEV (reference sequence). This chain's CDR3 is CASRPTGTGFHEQYF. CDR3 coding DNA: TGTGCCAGCAGGCCGACCGGGACAGGGTTCCACGAGCAGTACTTC.

The chain has TRBV6-4 and TRBJ2-3, with 16 nucleotides matching TRBD2. Germline values: CDR1 MRHNA, CDR2 SNTAGT. The V gene end was trimmed by 2 bases and the J gene end by 6 bases; junction bases not matched to a gene: 2. CDR3 length: 16 amino acids. The CDR3 region has the DNA TGTGCCAGCAGTGACGGGACTAGCGGGGGGGCCGATACGCAGTATTTT. It encodes CASSDGTSGGADTQYF.

This clone came up a few times. The chain joins TRBV18 to TRBJ1-6; D gene unclear. Per the germline V gene, CDR1 is KGHSH and CDR2 is LQKENI. This CDR3 is 12 amino acids long. V was trimmed by 5 bases and J by 8 bases, leaving 7 bases between them. The CDR3 loop is CASSIRHSPLHF. The CDR3 region has the DNA TGTGCCAGCTCAATCCGTCATTCACCCCTCCACTTT.

The rearrangement joins TRBV7-2 to TRBJ1-1, with D maybe TRBD1 (6 bases). Trimming removed 1 base from V and 6 bases from J, with 12 bases in between. The CDR3 covers 14 residues. CDR1 is SGHTA and CDR2 is FQGNSA in the germline V gene. The CDR3 loop is CASSLGKQGSEAFF. The CDR3 DNA reads as TGTGCCAGCAGCTTAGGCAAACAGGGCTCTGAAGCTTTCTTT. Looking up the rest from reference TRBV7-2 and TRBJ1-1 gives the full variable domain: GAGVSQSPSNKVTEKGKDVELRCDPISGHTALYWYRQSLGQGLEFLIYFQGNSAPDKSGLPSDRFSAERTGGSVSTLTIQRTQQEDSAVYLCASSLGKQGSEAFFGQGTRLTVV.

CDR3 DNA sequence: TGTGCCAGCAGCCGCCGGACAGGGGGCTTTATCGATGAGCAGTTCTTC. It yields the protein CASSRRTGGFIDEQFF. The chain combines TRBV11-3 with TRBJ2-1, with 11 bases lining up with TRBD1. The trim removed 5 bases at V and 8 bases at J, leaving 11 bases unmatched. The CDR3 extends over 16 amino acids. CDR1 is SGHNT and CDR2 is YENEEA in the germline V gene.

This clone was found a few times. The chain is built from TRBV4-2 and TRBJ1-1; D is uncertain. The CDR3 is made up of 13 amino acids. CDR1 and CDR2 (germline): LGHNA, YNFKEQ. V lost 1 base to trimming and J lost 8 bases, with 11 bases between them. CDR3 amino acids: CASSQGRTDEAFF. CDR3 bases: TGTGCCAGCAGCCAAGGACGGACGGACGAAGCTTTCTTT.

The rearrangement links TRBV27 to TRBJ2-6; 8 nucleotides line up with TRBD2. Germline V gene sequence: CDR1 MNHEY, CDR2 SMNVEV (reference sequence). The V and J ends lost 5 bases and 1 base, in that order; junction bases with no gene match: 13. The CDR3 contains 19 residues. CDR3 DNA sequence: TGTGCCAGCAGTACCAGGACTAGCCCGAGCGGGTCTGGGGCCAACGTCCTGACTTTC. It codes for CASSTRTSPSGSGANVLTF.

This clone showed up just a few times. The genes are TRBV11-2 and TRBJ2-5; 7 bases map to TRBD2. Losses at the gene ends were 5 bases for V and 0 bases for J; bases not matched to a gene: 6. CDR1 SGHAT and CDR2 FQNNGV come from the germline V gene. This CDR3 contains 15 residues. This CDR3 is CASSPGRAYQETQYF. In DNA form, the CDR3 reads TGTGCCAGCAGCCCAGGGAGGGCTTACCAAGAGACCCAGTACTTC.

The V gene is TRBV28, the J gene TRBJ2-2, with 8 bases aligning to TRBD1. Per germline, CDR1 MDHEN and CDR2 SYDVKM. V was pared by 6 bases and J by 4 bases, with 4 bases of the junction left unmatched. The CDR3 contains 14 residues. The CDR3 bases are TGTGCCAGCAGAAATGGACAGGGCACCGGGGAGCTGTTTTTT. It yields the protein CASRNGQGTGELFF.

The V call is TRBV30, the J call TRBJ2-5; possibly TRBD2 for D (6 bases). V lost 8 bases and J 7 bases, leaving 20 bases between the germline ends. Germline V CDR1 and CDR2: GTSNPN, SVGIG (reference sequence). The CDR3 totals 13 residues. The chain's CDR3 is CAQRPTSGWTQYF. CDR3 sequence (DNA): TGTGCCCAGAGGCCGACTAGTGGCTGGACCCAGTACTTC.

The J gene is TRBJ2-1, the V gene TRBV6-1; 7 bases match TRBD1. The CDR3 runs 13 residues. CDR1 and CDR2 (germline): MNHNS, SASEGT. J gave up 7 bases and V 5 bases, and 5 bases lay outside the gene matches. The CDR3 DNA reads TGTGCCAGCAGTCCACCACAGGGGAATGAGCAGTTCTTC. This codes for CASSPPQGNEQFF.

The sample holds one count of this clone. This chain joins TRBV19 and TRBJ2-1; D may be TRBD1 or TRBD2 (6 bases each). The V end lost 4 bases, the J end lost 3 bases, and 13 bases lay between the germline ends. The CDR3 sequence is 15 residues long. Germline lookup yields CDR1 LNHDA and CDR2 SQIVND (reference sequence). The CDR3 loop reads CASSSRGGGYNEQFF. The CDR3 nucleotides are TGTGCCAGTAGTAGCAGGGGAGGAGGCTACAATGAGCAGTTCTTC. Full variable domain (rest looked up from reference TRBV19 and TRBJ2-1): DGGITQSPKYLFRKEGQNVTLSCEQNLNHDAMYWYRQDPGQGLRLIYYSQIVNDFQKGDIAEGYSVSREKKESFPLTVTSAQKNPTAFYLCASSSRGGGYNEQFFGPGTRLTVL.

This clone was seen only once. The chain is built from TRBV27 and TRBJ2-7; D call uncertain. Germline lookup yields CDR1 MNHEY and CDR2 SMNVEV (reference sequence). V gave up 6 bases and J gave up 0 bases, with 12 bases separating them. CDR3 length: 14 residues. The CDR3 region is CASRSQALSYEQYF. DNA for the CDR3: TGTGCCAGCAGATCTCAGGCCCTCTCCTACGAGCAGTACTTC.

This chain joins TRBV18 and TRBJ2-1, with D possibly TRBD2 on 5 matching bases. This CDR3 is built from 12 residues. Germline V gene sequence: CDR1 KGHSH, CDR2 LQKENI. V was trimmed by 4 bases and J by 7 bases, leaving 8 bases between them. The CDR3: CASSHRENEQFF. In DNA, the CDR3 is TGTGCCAGCTCACATCGGGAAAATGAGCAGTTCTTC.

The genes are TRBV18 and TRBJ1-1; D not resolved. The CDR3 covers 14 residues. Germline-derived CDR1 and CDR2 are KGHSH and LQKENI. Trimming removed 6 bases from V and 8 bases from J, with 19 bases in between. The CDR3 coding sequence is TGTGCCAGCTCGCCTCAAGCCGGCCGGATAGAAGCTTTCTTT. This codes for CASSPQAGRIEAFF.

The gene calls are TRBV4-3 and TRBJ1-2; TRBD1 aligns across 7 bases. After removal of 0 bases from V and 3 bases from J, the junction contained 7 bases not matched to a gene. The CDR3 is 16 amino acids. Germline V gene lookup returns CDR1 LGHNA and CDR2 YSLEER. CDR3 sequence (DNA): TGCGCCAGCAGCCAAGATGACAGGGCGGTCGACTATGGCTACACCTTC. Amino acids: CASSQDDRAVDYGYTF.

The chain is built from TRBV29-1 and TRBJ2-7, with a possible D match to TRBD2 (7 bases). CDR3 length: 13 amino acids. Per the germline V gene, CDR1 is SQVTM and CDR2 is ANQGSEA. V was trimmed by 6 bases and J by 3 bases, leaving 15 bases between them. The DNA of the CDR3 is TGCAGCGTAGCGGGGACACTATACTACGAGCAGTACTTC. Encoded protein: CSVAGTLYYEQYF.

The chain carries TRBV27 and TRBJ2-5; a weak D match, TRBD2 (5 bases). The DNA end is more similar to TRBJ2-7, so the J call may be wrong. The CDR3 totals 14 residues. Per the germline V gene, CDR1 is MNHEY and CDR2 is SMNVEV (reference sequence). The DNA of the CDR3 is TGTGCCAGCGGGAGCCGAGCCTTCGCCTACGAGCAGTACTTC. Translated, it gives CASGSRAFAYEQYF.

Only a few counts were recorded for this clone. V usage is TRBV7-9 and J usage is TRBJ1-2; 7 bases map to TRBD1. The CDR3 length is 13 residues. CDR1 and CDR2 (germline): SEHNR, FQNEAQ (reference sequence). Unmatched junction bases numbered 8, after V lost 5 bases and J lost 8 bases. The DNA of the CDR3 is TGTGCCAGCAGCCAAGACAGGGTGGGAGGCTACACCTTC. It translates to CASSQDRVGGYTF.

The chain is built from TRBV4-2 and TRBJ1-2; D is unclear. V gave up 5 bases and J gave up 5 bases, with 9 bases separating them. The CDR3 covers 12 residues. Germline CDR1 is LGHNA and CDR2 is YNFKEQ. The DNA of the CDR3 is TGTGCCAGCAGCTTGGCCGGGTATGGCTACACCTTC. This gives the protein CASSLAGYGYTF.

This chain links TRBV5-6 with TRBJ1-2; maybe TRBD1 (5 bases). Trimming stripped 4 bases from V and 8 bases from J, with 18 bases between. This CDR3 contains 14 residues. Germline assignment: CDR1 SGHDT and CDR2 YYEEEE. The DNA of the CDR3 is TGTGCCAGCAGCCGTGACAGACTGCCGGGCGGCTACACCTTC. As protein: CASSRDRLPGGYTF.

This clone was counted a few times. V and J are TRBV11-2 and TRBJ2-1, with D possibly being TRBD1 (6 bases). The CDR3 is 13 amino acids. The V end lost 6 bases, the J end lost 7 bases, and 13 bases lay between the germline ends. Germline CDR1 and CDR2: SGHAT and FQNNGV. CDR3 sequence: CASSFNRENEQFF. DNA for the CDR3: TGTGCCAGCAGTTTCAACAGGGAAAATGAGCAGTTCTTC.

The V and J genes are TRBV9 and TRBJ2-7; D tentatively reads TRBD1 or TRBD2 (5 bases each). V was shortened by 3 bases and J by 6 bases, with 16 bases between the two germline ends. Germline V gene lookup returns CDR1 SGDLS and CDR2 YYNGEE. This CDR3 has 14 residues. The CDR3 DNA follows: TGTGCCAGCAGCGGGTGGGACGAGGGGCCCGAGCAGTACTTC. It encodes CASSGWDEGPEQYF. The full variable domain, completed using reference TRBV9 and TRBJ2-7, is DSGVTQTPKHLITATGQRVTLRCSPRSGDLSVYWYQQSLDQGLQFLIQYYNGEERAKGNILERFSAQQFPDLHSELNLSSLELGDSALYFCASSGWDEGPEQYFGPGTRLTVT.

The CDR3 DNA follows: TGTGCCAGCAGTCCCTACAGGGGGGATTACAATGAGCAGTTCTTC. Translated: CASSPYRGDYNEQFF. The chain is built from TRBV25-1 and TRBJ2-1; 8 nucleotides align to TRBD1. This CDR3 contains 15 residues. Unmatched junction bases numbered 7, after V lost 5 bases and J lost 4 bases. Germline assignment: CDR1 MGHDK and CDR2 SYGVNS.

The chain carries TRBV29-1 and TRBJ1-5; TRBD1 aligns across 7 bases. The CDR3 covers 12 residues. After removal of 6 bases from V and 4 bases from J, the junction contained 3 bases not matched to a gene. The germline V gene encodes CDR1 SQVTM and CDR2 ANQGSEA. CDR3 sequence (DNA): TGCAGCGTCCGACAGGGAAATCAGCCCCAGCATTTT. Its protein product is CSVRQGNQPQHF.

CDR3 loop: CASSGGYGYTF. In DNA, the CDR3 is TGTGCCAGCAGCGGGGGGTATGGCTACACCTTC. The chain joins TRBV5-4 to TRBJ1-2, with D possibly being TRBD1 (5 bases). Germline V lookup: CDR1 SGHNT, CDR2 YYREEE (reference sequence). The V end lost 4 bases, the J end lost 5 bases, and 6 bases lay between the germline ends. The CDR3 runs 11 residues.

V usage is TRBV27 and J usage is TRBJ2-1, with no clear D. V lost 4 bases, J lost 8 bases, and 12 bases lay in between. Germline V gives CDR1 MNHEY, CDR2 SMNVEV (reference sequence). The CDR3 extends over 13 amino acids. For the CDR3, the DNA is TGTGCCAGCAGTTCTCAATATAGGGATGAGCAGTTCTTC. Its protein is CASSSQYRDEQFF.

This clone was recorded only once. The chain carries TRBV27 and TRBJ2-7; TRBD1 agrees at 8 bases. There are 13 residues in the CDR3. Germline values: CDR1 MNHEY, CDR2 SMNVEV (reference sequence). Unmatched junction bases numbered 1, after V lost 3 bases and J lost 3 bases. The CDR3 DNA reads TGTGCCAGCAGTTTGACAGGGGACTACGAGCAGTACTTC. It translates to CASSLTGDYEQYF.

The chain is built from TRBV6-6 and TRBJ1-5; no definite D call. Germline assignment: CDR1 MNHNY and CDR2 SVGAGI (reference sequence). The CDR3 has 15 amino acids. V was pared by 8 bases and J by 5 bases, with 19 bases between. In nucleotides, the CDR3 is TGTGCCAGCCGCCGGGTCCCTTCGATTTATCAGCCCCAGCATTTT. Amino acids: CASRRVPSIYQPQHF.

The V gene is TRBV7-2, the J gene TRBJ2-2; 10 bases match TRBD2. Germline assignment: CDR1 SGHTA and CDR2 FQGNSA. This CDR3 comprises 17 residues. The V segment lost 1 base and the J segment 5 bases; nucleotides outside the gene matches: 7. The CDR3 coding sequence is TGTGCCAGCAGCTTAGTTGGTAGCGGGGGGCAAACCGGGGAGCTGTTTTTT. This codes for CASSLVGSGGQTGELFF.